This T cell receptor (beta chain) was identified in a study of shared clonotypes between healthy human individuals. Each cell subset's genomic DNA was divided evenly among several immunoSEQ plates. Some clones are missing from TCRdb's copy, which holds only in-frame ones; the method was immunoSEQ multiplex PCR. In the table there are about 2.2 million clones, around 93% of which are singletons. Terminally differentiated effector memory CD45RA+ cells were left out of the naive CD8 fraction, which was CD45RO-negative and positively selected for CCR7. V dropped 8 bases and J dropped 2 bases, with 9 bases sitting between them. Germline-derived CDR1 and CDR2 are PRHDT and FYEKMQ (reference sequence). This CDR3 comprises 12 residues.

The sequence came from a young man in good health. Some clones in this sample may be carry-over from other donors' samples. The sample consisted of naive CD8+ T cells from PBMCs. J is TRBJ1-1 and V is TRBV13; possible D gene TRBD1, 5 bases. The DNA of the CDR3 is TGTGCCAGCGTCCAGGGCAACACTGAAGCTTTCTTT. Protein product: CASVQGNTEAFF.